This T cell receptor (beta chain) was obtained from a study of cytomegalovirus exposure and HLA in healthy donors. Study-wide background: Genetic ancestry analysis placed over 75% of the 300 to 400 donors that were genotyped in the Caucasian-associated cluster.

The V gene's germline CDR1 is SEHNR and CDR2 FQNEAQ (reference sequence). The CDR3 covers 15 residues. The PCR had 60 Vbeta and 13 Jbeta primers. TCRdb's copy holds only in-frame clones and misses some; the assay was immunoSEQ multiplex PCR. The sample lists around 130,000 clones, about three quarters occurring once. Comment on this clone: Germline and junction disagree at one end, which may indicate a read error.

This clonotype was obtained from a human donor in good health. The chain is built from TRBV7-9 and TRBJ2-7; D may be TRBD1 (5 bases). The source material was PBMCs. CDR3 amino acids: CSSSSPDRISYEQYF. The CDR3 coding sequence is TGTTCCAGCAGCTCACCCGACAGAATTAGCTACGAGCAGTACTTC. The full variable domain, rest sourced from reference TRBV7-9 and TRBJ2-7, is DTGVSQNPRHKITKRGQNVTFRCDPISEHNRLYWYRQTLGQGPEFLTYFQNEAQLEKSRLLSDRFSAERPKGSFSTLEIQRTEQGDSAMYLCSSSSPDRISYEQYFGPGTRLTVT.